One sample yielded the 8 T cell receptor beta chains listed below, sequenced in a study of a mutant IDH1 vaccine in newly diagnosed glioma. No antigen has been identified for these receptors. Noted time point: week 11, during vaccination. Topical imiquimod was applied with each vaccine dose, which held 300 ug of mutant IDH1 20-mer peptide. Profiling relied on immunoSEQ multiplex PCR, and the TCRdb table lists in-frame clones only, not all of them. Among 50,000 to 75,000 clones listed, about four fifths were seen once. The sequences come from PBMCs, collected from a glioma patient whose treatment included an IDH1 peptide vaccine. These receptors were taken from a man aged 45-65 years with glioma.

The chain carries TRBV9 and TRBJ2-7, with D possibly matching TRBD1 (6 bases). CDR1 is SGDLS and CDR2 is YYNGEE in the germline V gene. The V end was cut by 0 bases, the J end by 2 bases, with 12 bases between. The CDR3 has 15 residues. The CDR3 DNA reads TGTGCCAGCAGCGTAGGTGGTGGGGGCCCCTACGAGCAGTACTTC. Amino acid sequence: CASSVGGGGPYEQYF.

CDR3 residues: CASSWGQNTEAFF. CDR3 DNA: TGTGCCAGCAGTTGGGGACAGAACACTGAAGCTTTCTTT. The chain has TRBV6-1 and TRBJ1-1; D may be TRBD1 (6 bases). Germline CDR1 is MNHNS and CDR2 is SASEGT. CDR3 length: 13 residues. Deletions cut 5 bases from V and 1 base from J, with 8 bases between.

This clone was counted between two and nine times. J is TRBJ1-1 and V is TRBV5-1; D unresolved. CDR3 length equals 14 residues. Looked up from germline, CDR1 is SGHRS and CDR2 is YFSETQ. Trimming removed 6 bases from V and 0 bases from J, with 12 bases in between. The CDR3 spells CASKDPGVNTEAFF. DNA for the CDR3: TGCGCCAGCAAAGACCCTGGGGTGAACACTGAAGCTTTCTTT.

V is TRBV5-1 and J is TRBJ2-5; D is undetermined. CDR1 and CDR2 from the germline V gene are SGHRS and YFSETQ. V was pared by 4 bases and J by 0 bases, with 4 bases between. The CDR3 runs 12 residues. The DNA of the CDR3 is TGCGCCAGCAGCCCCGACCAAGAGACCCAGTACTTC. This translates into CASSPDQETQYF.

This clone was seen only once. The genes are TRBV5-4 and TRBJ2-1, with 8 bases lining up with TRBD2. V lost 5 bases to trimming and J lost 0 bases; unmatched junction nucleotides: 7. CDR1 is SGHNT and CDR2 is YYREEE in the germline V gene (reference sequence). The CDR3 totals 16 residues. The DNA of the CDR3 is TGTGCCAGCAGTCCCGGGGGGGCGAGCTCCTACAATGAGCAGTTCTTC. Translating gives CASSPGGASSYNEQFF.

This clone was picked up one time. This rearrangement joins TRBV2 to TRBJ2-7, with D possibly matching TRBD1 (5 bases). The V and J ends lost 0 bases and 3 bases respectively, with 15 bases between them. Germline assignment: CDR1 SNHLY and CDR2 FYNNEI. CDR3 length: 16 residues. The CDR3 is CASSEALQQGDYEQYF. CDR3 DNA sequence: TGTGCCAGCAGTGAAGCGCTTCAGCAGGGCGACTACGAGCAGTACTTC.

This clone was observed at least ten times. The rearrangement uses TRBV6-4 and TRBJ2-3, with a weak D call TRBD2 (6 bases). There are 14 residues in the CDR3. CDR1 is MRHNA, CDR2 SNTAGT, per germline. V dropped 0 bases and J dropped 2 bases, with 6 bases sitting between them. Here the CDR3 DNA reads TGTGCCAGCAGTGACTCGCGGGACACAGATACGCAGTATTTT. It codes for CASSDSRDTDTQYF.

This chain links TRBV4-1 with TRBJ2-1, with D possibly TRBD2 on 5 matching bases. Germline-derived CDR1 and CDR2 are MGHRA and YSYEKL. V was cut by 0 bases and J by 5 bases, with 11 bases left in between. There are 15 residues in the CDR3. The CDR3 bases are TGCGCCAGCAGCCAAGATCTAAGAGGGAACAATGAGCAGTTCTTC. It is translated as CASSQDLRGNNEQFF.